This T cell receptor (beta chain) was captured in a study of OX40 agonist ivuxolimab in advanced cancers. Study-wide context: Cancers in dose escalation were hepatocellular, melanoma, renal cell and head and neck. The study's findings and limits: On average, CD8+ T cells showed a greater number of expanded clones than CD4+.

The CDR3 contains 10 residues. Germline-derived CDR1 and CDR2 are GTSNPN and SVGIG (reference sequence). Trimming pared 5 bases from V and 3 bases from J, leaving 4 bases between. This table comes from immunoSEQ multiplex PCR, and its TCRdb copy is limited to in-frame clones, with some not included. This table holds 98,000 or so clones, about 85% found once. This clone was recorded only once. What it binds is unknown. This sequence was found in an adult with an advanced solid tumor such as melanoma, head and neck, liver or kidney cancer. The material sequenced was CD4+ or CD8+ T cells sorted from blood, taken in a trial of the OX40 agonist ivuxolimab. This chain connects TRBV30 to TRBJ1-2; no clear D gene. The CDR3 spells CAWGHYGYTF. DNA of the CDR3: TGTGCCTGGGGCCACTATGGCTACACCTTC.